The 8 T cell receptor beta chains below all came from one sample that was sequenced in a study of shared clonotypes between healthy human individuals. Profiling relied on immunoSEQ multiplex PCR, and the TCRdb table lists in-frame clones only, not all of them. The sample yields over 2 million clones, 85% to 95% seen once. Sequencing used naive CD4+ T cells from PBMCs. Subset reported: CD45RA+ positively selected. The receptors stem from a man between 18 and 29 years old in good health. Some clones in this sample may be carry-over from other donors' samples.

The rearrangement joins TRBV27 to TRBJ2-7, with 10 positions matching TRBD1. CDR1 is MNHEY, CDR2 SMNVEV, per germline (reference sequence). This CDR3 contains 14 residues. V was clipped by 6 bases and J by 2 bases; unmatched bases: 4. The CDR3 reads CASSSDRGAYEQYF. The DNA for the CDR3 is TGTGCCAGCAGCTCGGACAGGGGGGCCTACGAGCAGTACTTC.

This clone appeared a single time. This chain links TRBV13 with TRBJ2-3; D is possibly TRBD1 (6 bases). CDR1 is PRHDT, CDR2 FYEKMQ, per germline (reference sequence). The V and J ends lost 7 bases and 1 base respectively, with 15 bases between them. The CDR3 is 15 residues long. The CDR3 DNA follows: TGTGCCAGCAACCCAAAACGGACAGGCACAGATACGCAGTATTTT. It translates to CASNPKRTGTDTQYF.

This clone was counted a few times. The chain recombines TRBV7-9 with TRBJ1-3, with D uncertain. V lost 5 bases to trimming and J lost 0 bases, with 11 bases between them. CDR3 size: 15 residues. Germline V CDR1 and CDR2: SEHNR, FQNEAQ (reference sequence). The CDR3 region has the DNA TGTGCCAGCAGCCTATACCGGGCCTCTGGAAACACCATATATTTT. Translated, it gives CASSLYRASGNTIYF.

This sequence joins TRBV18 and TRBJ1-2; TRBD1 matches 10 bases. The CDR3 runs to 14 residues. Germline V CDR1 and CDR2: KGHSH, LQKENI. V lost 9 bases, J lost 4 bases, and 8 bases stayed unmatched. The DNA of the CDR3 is TGTGCCAGTTCAGGGGACAGGGGTCCCTATGGCTACACCTTC. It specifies CASSGDRGPYGYTF.

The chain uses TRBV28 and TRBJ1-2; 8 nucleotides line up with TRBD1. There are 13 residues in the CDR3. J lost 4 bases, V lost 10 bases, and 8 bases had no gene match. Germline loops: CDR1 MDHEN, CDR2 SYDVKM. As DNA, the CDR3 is TGTGCCACCCGGACAGGGATACTCTATGGCTACACCTTC. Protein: CATRTGILYGYTF.

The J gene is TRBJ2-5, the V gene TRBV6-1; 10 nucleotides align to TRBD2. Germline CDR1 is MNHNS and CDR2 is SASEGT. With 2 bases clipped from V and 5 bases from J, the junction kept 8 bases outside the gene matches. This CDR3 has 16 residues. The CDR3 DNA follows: TGTGCCAGCAGTGAACAGCCTAGCGGGAGTCGTGAGACCCAGTACTTC. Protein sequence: CASSEQPSGSRETQYF.

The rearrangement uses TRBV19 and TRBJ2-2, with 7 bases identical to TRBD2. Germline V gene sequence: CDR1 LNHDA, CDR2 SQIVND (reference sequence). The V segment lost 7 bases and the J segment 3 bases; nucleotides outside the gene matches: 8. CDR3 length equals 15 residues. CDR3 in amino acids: CASNGERGDTGELFF. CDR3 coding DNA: TGTGCCAGTAATGGGGAGCGGGGCGACACCGGGGAGCTGTTTTTT.

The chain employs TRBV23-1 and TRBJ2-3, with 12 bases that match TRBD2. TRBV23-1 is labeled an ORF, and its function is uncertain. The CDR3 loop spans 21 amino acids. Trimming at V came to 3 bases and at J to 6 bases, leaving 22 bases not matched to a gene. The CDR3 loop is CASSQEPGLAGRMVLTDTQYF. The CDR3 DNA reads TGCGCCAGCAGTCAGGAACCGGGACTAGCGGGCCGTATGGTGTTAACCGATACGCAGTATTTT.